This passage covers 24 T cell receptor beta chains from one sample sequenced in a study of shared clonotypes between healthy human individuals. The method was immunoSEQ multiplex PCR; TCRdb's version includes in-frame clones alone and lacks a portion of them. The sample carries some 1 million clones, around 76% recorded once. The sequenced material came from memory CD4+ T cells sorted from blood. Subset here: CD45RA-negative fraction. Receptors originate from a man aged 18 to 35 in good health.

As regards this clone: Other DNA sequences in this specimen translate into the identical CDR3. The chain uses TRBV6-5 and TRBJ1-5; TRBD1 matches at 8 bases. Germline-derived CDR1 and CDR2 are MNHEY and SVGAGI. The V segment lost 2 bases and the J segment 6 bases; nucleotides outside the gene matches: 3. This CDR3 has 14 residues. Here the CDR3 reads CASSYGQGGQPQHF. CDR3 sequence (DNA): TGTGCCAGCAGTTACGGACAGGGAGGTCAGCCCCAGCATTTT.

This clone was seen once. The V call is TRBV21-1, the J call TRBJ2-2; the table's D call of TRBD2 was not tested on the DNA. TRBV21-1 is described as a pseudogene. The CDR3 has 18 amino acids. The CDR3: CASSPGTGASGNTGELFF. The CDR3 bases are TGTGCCAGCTCCCCCGGGACCGGGGCTAGCGGGAACACCGGGGAGCTGTTTTTT.

This chain connects TRBV4-1 to TRBJ1-2, with a weak D call TRBD1 (5 bases). With 2 bases removed from V and 7 bases from J, the gap between germline ends came to 11 bases. Germline V lookup: CDR1 MGHRA, CDR2 YSYEKL. CDR3 length equals 13 residues. CDR3 loop: CASSQIAGLGYTF. Written as DNA, the CDR3 is TGCGCCAGCAGCCAAATTGCAGGGCTTGGCTACACCTTC.

The chain couples TRBV6-5 to TRBJ2-3, with 11 bases matching TRBD2. The ends lost 2 bases at V and 6 bases at J; junction bases unmatched: 7. This CDR3 is 16 amino acids long. CDR1 and CDR2 (germline): MNHEY, SVGAGI. This CDR3 is CASSYGSGRAKDTQYF. The CDR3, as DNA: TGTGCCAGCAGTTACGGTAGCGGGAGGGCCAAGGATACGCAGTATTTT.

Comments on this clone: A much larger clonotype is one base distant, so this may be a read error. This sample includes further DNA sequences coding for the same CDR3. The V and J genes are TRBV5-8 and TRBJ2-2; no clear D. The CDR3 is 13 amino acids. V shed 0 bases and J shed 1 base, with 1 base lying between them. Per germline, CDR1 SGHTS and CDR2 YDEGEE. The CDR3 DNA sequence: TGTGCCAGCAGCTTGGTGAACACCGGGGAGCTGTTTTTT. Its protein product is CASSLVNTGELFF.

This chain links TRBV5-1 with TRBJ2-5, with D hard to call. There are 14 residues in the CDR3. V was shortened by 4 bases and J by 1 base, with 11 bases between the two germline ends. In germline, CDR1 is SGHRS, CDR2 YFSETQ. CDR3 bases: TGCGCCAGCAGCCCCCAACCGAGCCAAGAGACCCAGTACTTC. Protein product: CASSPQPSQETQYF. Based on the CDR3 plus reference TRBV5-1 and TRBJ2-5, the full variable domain is KAGVTQTPRYLIKTRGQQVTLSCSPISGHRSVSWYQQTPGQGLQFLFEYFSETQRNKGNFPGRFSGRQFSNSRSEMNVSTLELGDSALYLCASSPQPSQETQYFGPGTRLLVL.

The chain combines TRBV27 with TRBJ1-3; the match to TRBD1 covers 7 bases. Germline values: CDR1 MNHEY, CDR2 SMNVEV (reference sequence). Trimming cost V 3 bases and J 14 bases; bases outside gene matches: 7. This CDR3 spans 12 amino acids. CDR3 bases: TGTGCCAGCAGTTTTCCCGGACAGGAGTTATATTTT. Its protein product is CASSFPGQELYF.

V gene TRBV6-5 combines with J gene TRBJ2-7; D might be TRBD2 (5 bases). Trimming stripped 5 bases from V and 7 bases from J, with 12 bases between. The V gene's germline CDR1 is MNHEY and CDR2 SVGAGI. This CDR3 region has 12 residues. The CDR3 DNA reads as TGTGCCAGCAGTCACCCCTCGGGAGAGCAGTACTTC. Its protein product is CASSHPSGEQYF.

This chain joins TRBV2 and TRBJ1-2, with TRBD1 matching over 8 bases. This CDR3 has 15 residues. Unmatched junction bases numbered 11, after V lost 4 bases and J lost 7 bases. CDR1 SNHLY and CDR2 FYNNEI come from the germline V gene. The CDR3 is CASSAEDRAHFGYTF. The CDR3, as DNA: TGTGCCAGCAGTGCTGAGGACAGGGCTCATTTTGGCTACACCTTC.

V is TRBV30 and J is TRBJ2-1, with 9 bases identical to TRBD2. Trimming removed 2 bases from V and 5 bases from J; junction bases left unmatched: 7. The germline V gene has CDR1 GTSNPN and CDR2 SVGIG (reference sequence). The CDR3 sequence is 15 residues long. CDR3 bases: TGTGCCTGGAGTATCGCCAGCGGGGGGAACAATGAGCAGTTCTTC. Residues: CAWSIASGGNNEQFF.

The chain carries TRBV5-1 and TRBJ2-2; D is uncertain. This CDR3 has 16 residues. The germline V and J ends were trimmed by 3 bases and 2 bases, with 14 bases remaining between them. Germline values: CDR1 SGHRS, CDR2 YFSETQ. The CDR3 nucleotides are TGCGCCAGCAGCTCGAGCAGGTTTTCCAACACCGGGGAGCTGTTTTTT. It codes for CASSSSRFSNTGELFF.

On this clone: Other nucleotide sequences in the sample specify the same CDR3. The chain uses TRBV5-4 and TRBJ2-3; no clear D. V dropped 6 bases and J dropped 2 bases, with 10 bases sitting between them. Germline V gene sequence: CDR1 SGHNT, CDR2 YYREEE (reference sequence). This CDR3 contains 13 residues. CDR3 sequence (DNA): TGTGCCAGCAATCCGGCTTCCACAGATACGCAGTATTTT. It is translated as CASNPASTDTQYF. Full variable domain (remainder filled in from reference TRBV5-4 and TRBJ2-3): ETGVTQSPTHLIKTRGQQVTLRCSSQSGHNTVSWYQQALGQGPQFIFQYYREEENGRGNFPPRFSGLQFPNYSSELNVNALELDDSALYLCASNPASTDTQYFGPGTRLTVL.

This chain uses TRBV7-9 with TRBJ2-7, with TRBD1 matching 9 bases. CDR1 is SEHNR, CDR2 FQNEAQ, per germline (reference sequence). V was pared by 5 bases and J by 10 bases, with 6 bases of the junction left unmatched. This CDR3 comprises 12 residues. CDR3 bases: TGTGCCAGCAGCCCCGGGACAGGGATTCAGTACTTC. Translating it yields CASSPGTGIQYF.

The chain uses TRBV18 and TRBJ2-2, with 10 bases fitting TRBD1. Germline V gene lookup returns CDR1 KGHSH and CDR2 LQKENI. The CDR3 spans 15 residues. The J segment lost 6 bases and the V segment lost 3 bases, leaving 4 bases of the junction unmatched. CDR3 residues: CASSPPGQGSGELFF. CDR3 sequence (DNA): TGTGCCAGCTCACCGCCGGGACAGGGGTCCGGGGAGCTGTTTTTT.

The chain recombines TRBV30 with TRBJ1-6; D ambiguous. In germline, CDR1 is GTSNPN, CDR2 SVGIG (reference sequence). V dropped 3 bases and J dropped 7 bases, with 16 bases sitting between them. The CDR3 spans 15 residues. Here the CDR3 DNA reads TGTGCCTGGAGCTTTTTACGGACCGAGAATTCACCCCTCCACTTT. This translates into CAWSFLRTENSPLHF.

The chain uses TRBV5-1 and TRBJ1-1; 8 bases agree with TRBD1. The V and J ends lost 2 bases and 1 base, in that order; junction bases with no gene match: 7. The CDR3 spans 16 residues. CDR1 is SGHRS and CDR2 is YFSETQ in the germline V gene. CDR3 nucleotide sequence: TGCGCCAGCAGCTTAAGGACAGGGAAGGGGAACACTGAAGCTTTCTTT. The encoded protein is CASSLRTGKGNTEAFF.

V gene TRBV25-1 combines with J gene TRBJ2-2; TRBD1 is a possible D gene (6 bases). The CDR3 sequence is 15 residues long. The V end was cut by 2 bases, the J end by 5 bases, with 12 bases between. From germline, CDR1 is MGHDK and CDR2 SYGVNS. DNA for the CDR3: TGTGCCAGCAGTGAAGCACAGGGTTGGACCGGGGAGCTGTTTTTT. Translation gives CASSEAQGWTGELFF.

The rearrangement links TRBV5-8 to TRBJ2-7, with D unclear. Between the trimmed V and J ends, which lost 1 base and 0 bases, there was a span of 14 bases. The CDR3 is 16 residues long. The V gene's germline CDR1 is SGHTS and CDR2 YDEGEE. The CDR3 here is CASSLSFWSSSYEQYF. The CDR3 DNA sequence: TGTGCCAGCAGCTTGAGTTTTTGGAGTTCCTCCTACGAGCAGTACTTC.

V gene TRBV14 combines with J gene TRBJ1-1; D not certain. The germline V and J ends were trimmed by 1 base and 6 bases, with 9 bases remaining between them. The CDR3 is made up of 13 amino acids. The V gene's germline CDR1 is SGHDN and CDR2 FVKESK. CDR3 coding DNA: TGTGCCAGCAGCCAAGTTTCAAGGGCTGAAGCTTTCTTT. This gives the protein CASSQVSRAEAFF.

The rearrangement links TRBV11-2 to TRBJ2-5; D is uncertain. The CDR3 length is 13 residues. CDR1 is SGHAT, CDR2 FQNNGV, per germline. With 1 base removed from V and 5 bases from J, the gap between germline ends came to 8 bases. CDR3: CASSLGWRETQYF. CDR3 sequence (DNA): TGTGCCAGCAGCTTAGGGTGGCGGGAGACCCAGTACTTC.

The rearrangement joins TRBV6-1 to TRBJ1-5; D call uncertain. V lost 7 bases and J lost 2, with 12 bases in between. Looked up from germline, CDR1 is MNHNS and CDR2 is SASEGT. There are 14 residues in the CDR3. The chain's CDR3 is CASTPTVGNQPQHF. DNA of the CDR3: TGTGCCAGCACTCCCACCGTTGGCAATCAGCCCCAGCATTTT.

The CDR3 loop reads CSARAHRAYNEQFF. The CDR3 nucleotides are TGCAGCGCCAGAGCCCACAGGGCCTACAATGAGCAGTTCTTC. The rearrangement joins TRBV29-1 to TRBJ2-1; perhaps TRBD1 as D (6 bases). Deletions cut 7 bases from V and 2 bases from J, with 15 bases between. Looked up from germline, CDR1 is SQVTM and CDR2 is ANQGSEA. The CDR3 loop spans 14 amino acids.

A single count supports this clone. The chain is built from TRBV6-1 and TRBJ1-1; 7 nucleotides agree with TRBD1. Germline assignment: CDR1 MNHNS and CDR2 SASEGT. CDR3 length: 14 residues. The V segment lost 10 bases and the J segment 1 base; nucleotides outside the gene matches: 9. CDR3 sequence: CATQQGQANTEAFF. The CDR3 coding sequence is TGTGCCACCCAACAAGGACAGGCGAACACTGAAGCTTTCTTT.

Notes on this clone: The same CDR3 is also encoded by other DNA sequences in this sample. The genes are TRBV7-8 and TRBJ1-1; 8 bases align to TRBD1. CDR3 length: 14 amino acids. The junction had 3 bases not matched to a gene; V was cut back by 5 bases and J by 1 base. Germline lookup yields CDR1 SGHVS and CDR2 FQNEAQ. The CDR3 DNA reads TGTGCCAGCAGCCCTGGACAGGGGAACACTGAAGCTTTCTTT. Translation: CASSPGQGNTEAFF.